The 13 T cell receptor beta chains listed next were all sequenced from one sample in a study of shared clonotypes between healthy human individuals. Selected positively for CCR7 and CD45RO-negative, naive CD8 cells excluded terminally differentiated effector memory CD45RA+ cells. Method: immunoSEQ multiplex PCR; TCRdb's copy keeps in-frame clones and lacks some. Counted here are 550,000 to 750,000 clones, just over 90% occurring once; the ten biggest clones make up nearly 25%. Sequencing was performed on naive CD8+ T cells sorted from blood. These receptors came from a man between 25 and 39 years old in good health.

V and J are TRBV4-1 and TRBJ1-1; D gene uncertain. The V end was cut by 4 bases, the J end by 0 bases, with 15 bases between. The CDR3 sequence is 16 residues long. Germline V gene sequence: CDR1 MGHRA, CDR2 YSYEKL. CDR3 sequence (DNA): TGCGCCAGCAGCCCGAAAATTGCGGGGATGAACACTGAAGCTTTCTTT. It is translated as CASSPKIAGMNTEAFF.

This CDR3 reads CASRDESYGYTF. Here the CDR3 DNA reads TGTGCCAGCAGAGACGAATCCTATGGCTACACCTTC. The chain combines TRBV6-5 with TRBJ1-2; D not certain. Germline V gives CDR1 MNHEY, CDR2 SVGAGI. V shed 6 bases and J shed 4 bases, with 9 bases lying between them. CDR3 size: 12 residues.

The chain links TRBV28 to TRBJ1-5; 8 nucleotides align to TRBD1. Trimming took 2 bases from V and 6 from J; bases not matched to a gene: 3. Germline CDR1 is MDHEN and CDR2 is SYDVKM. This CDR3 region has 14 residues. The CDR3 loop is CASSLPTGVQPQHF. CDR3 DNA: TGTGCCAGCAGTTTACCGACAGGGGTTCAGCCCCAGCATTTT.

This chain connects TRBV28 to TRBJ2-7, with TRBD1 matching 9 bases. With V trimmed by 7 bases and J by 0 bases, 7 bases remained unmatched. This CDR3 is 15 amino acids long. The V gene's germline CDR1 is MDHEN and CDR2 SYDVKM. CDR3: CASTTTGGSSYEQYF. The CDR3 DNA follows: TGTGCCAGCACCACGACAGGGGGGAGCTCCTACGAGCAGTACTTC.

In DNA form, the CDR3 reads TGTGCCAGCAGCTTCAAGGGAGGGCCCTCCTACGAGCAGTACTTC. Translating gives CASSFKGGPSYEQYF. The gene calls are TRBV5-4 and TRBJ2-7, with 7 bases that match TRBD2. Germline lookup yields CDR1 SGHNT and CDR2 YYREEE (reference sequence). CDR3 length: 15 residues. The junction had 5 bases not matched to a gene; V was cut back by 2 bases and J by 0 bases.

V is TRBV27 and J is TRBJ2-5; D may be TRBD1 (6 bases). Germline assignment: CDR1 MNHEY and CDR2 SMNVEV (reference sequence). Deletions cut 5 bases from V and 4 bases from J, with 20 bases between. The CDR3 runs to 16 residues. The DNA of the CDR3 is TGTGCCAGCAGTCCGCTTCACCATACAGGGCGAGAGACCCAGTACTTC. It codes for CASSPLHHTGRETQYF.

The chain combines TRBV10-3 with TRBJ2-7; 9 bases match TRBD1. The germline gives CDR1 ENHRY, CDR2 SYGVKD. The junction had 13 bases not matched to a gene; V was cut back by 6 bases and J by 4 bases. The CDR3 is made up of 16 amino acids. In DNA, the CDR3 is TGTGCCATCAGCGACCCTCCGGGACAGGGTTTGTACGAGCAGTACTTC. Translating gives CAISDPPGQGLYEQYF.

The chain links TRBV29-1 to TRBJ2-1, with 7 bases matching TRBD1. This CDR3 comprises 15 residues. CDR1 is SQVTM, CDR2 ANQGSEA, per germline. V was pared by 5 bases and J by 0 bases, with 7 bases of the junction left unmatched. CDR3 region: CSVNRGPSSYNEQFF. The CDR3 DNA sequence: TGCAGCGTTAACAGGGGACCAAGCTCCTACAATGAGCAGTTCTTC.

This clone occurred once. The chain couples TRBV19 to TRBJ2-2, with D perhaps TRBD1 (8 bases). The CDR3 has 19 amino acids. Looked up from germline, CDR1 is LNHDA and CDR2 is SQIVND (reference sequence). Trimming shortened V by 1 base and J by 4 bases, and 22 bases separated the two germline ends. CDR3 sequence: CASSIGNRGRAHGTGELFF. DNA of the CDR3: TGTGCCAGTAGTATAGGCAACAGGGGGAGGGCCCATGGCACCGGGGAGCTGTTTTTT.

This clone was seen once. This chain uses TRBV6-1 with TRBJ2-3; TRBD1 or TRBD2 may be the D gene (7 bases each). Germline-derived CDR1 and CDR2 are MNHNS and SASEGT. This CDR3 is built from 17 residues. Between the trimmed V and J ends, which lost 4 bases and 4 bases, there was a span of 21 bases. CDR3 sequence reads: CASSVQGRESRADTQYF. In nucleotides, the CDR3 is TGTGCCAGCAGTGTACAGGGGCGGGAGAGTCGGGCAGATACGCAGTATTTT.

The chain has TRBV5-6 and TRBJ1-1; no clear D. The CDR3 loop spans 12 amino acids. The germline V and J ends were trimmed by 5 bases and 5 bases, with 10 bases remaining between them. Germline loops: CDR1 SGHDT, CDR2 YYEEEE. CDR3: CASSTDWTEAFF. CDR3 nucleotides: TGTGCCAGCAGTACGGACTGGACTGAAGCTTTCTTT.

The CDR3 coding sequence is TGTGCCAGCAGCGATGGATACAATGAGCAGTTCTTC. It encodes CASSDGYNEQFF. The chain couples TRBV9 to TRBJ2-1; D not certain. The germline CDR1 and CDR2 sequences are SGDLS and YYNGEE. The CDR3 has 12 residues. Trimming removed 3 bases from V and 4 bases from J, with 5 bases in between.

J is TRBJ1-2 and V is TRBV29-1; 9 bases fit TRBD1. V lost 4 bases to trimming and J lost 4 bases; unmatched junction nucleotides: 13. The CDR3 covers 16 residues. CDR1 and CDR2 from the germline V gene are SQVTM and ANQGSEA. In DNA, the CDR3 is TGCAGCGTTGGGATGGACAGGGGTGGGGGTATCTATGGCTACACCTTC. This codes for CSVGMDRGGGIYGYTF.